Reported below is one T cell receptor beta chain. TCRdb keeps only in-frame clones here, not all; method: immunoSEQ multiplex PCR. The data contain 170,000 or so clones, over 75% of them singletons. This sample stems from a study of T cell responses to AZD1222 COVID-19 vaccine. Trimming pared 1 base from V and 3 bases from J, leaving 18 bases between. Germline CDR1 is SGHTA and CDR2 is FQGNSA. This CDR3 has 17 residues. The starting material was peripheral blood, obtained on day 0 of AZD1222 vaccination. The genes are TRBV7-2 and TRBJ1-2, with D perhaps TRBD1 (5 bases). The receptor comes from an adult in good health. The CDR3 loop is CASSLGSGFRVDYGYTF. The CDR3 DNA reads as TGTGCCAGCAGCTTAGGATCAGGATTCAGGGTAGACTATGGCTACACCTTC.